The rows below give T cell receptor beta chains drawn from one sample of a study of T cells in localized non-small cell lung cancer. The method was immunoSEQ multiplex PCR; TCRdb's version includes in-frame clones alone and lacks a portion of them. The repertoire holds around 64,000 clones, with just over 90% as singletons. Here the sequenced sample was peripheral blood, taken before any cancer treatment. The receptors stem from a man between 40 and 70 years old with stage I lung adenocarcinoma. Both conserved end residues are part of each CDR3. A D gene is named only where the DNA matches it firmly. A clone size is listed for some rows: how often the clone was seen (once, few, many), or a class if it is expanded.

>TRBJ1-3|TRBV12-5|-|-
TGTGCTAGTGGTTTCGGTCTATCAGGGTCTGGAAACACCATATATTTT
CASGFGLSGSGNTIYF
>TRBJ1-1|TRBV5-8|-|-
TGTGCCAGCAGCTTGGGAATAGGAATGAACACTGAAGCTTTCTTT
CASSLGIGMNTEAFF
>TRBJ2-5|TRBV7-9|-|-
TGTGCCAGCAGCTTAGATTCGTCGGAGACCCAGTACTTC
CASSLDSSETQYF
>TRBJ1-2|TRBV28|-|-
TGTGCCAGCAGTGCCCAGGGGTATGGCTACACCTTC
CASSAQGYGYTF
>TRBJ2-6|TRBV9|few|-
TGTGCCAGCAGCGTAGCTTGGGGGTTGCTCTCTGGGGCCAACGTCCTGACTTTC
CASSVAWGLLSGANVLTF
>TRBJ2-2|TRBV10-2|-|TRBD1
TGCGCCAGCAGTGAGGAGGTGGGACAGGGCCGTCTTCGCGGGGAGCTGTTTTTT
CASSEEVGQGRLRGELFF
>TRBJ2-7|TRBV11-2|-|TRBD1
TGTGCCAGCAGCTATCCCGGGACAGGGGCCGAGCAGTACTTC
CASSYPGTGAEQYF
>TRBJ1-5|TRBV4-3|-|-
TGCGCCAGCAGCCAAGAAAGGAGGGGCGTCGGGCCAATCAATCAGCCCCAGCATTTT
CASSQERRGVGPINQPQHF
>TRBJ1-1|TRBV6-6|-|-
TGTGCCAGCAGTTACTCGGTCATGAACACTGAAGCTTTCTTT
CASSYSVMNTEAFF
>TRBJ2-7|TRBV9|once|-
TGTGCCAGCAGCGGATTAGGGGGCGAGCAGTACTTC
CASSGLGGEQYF
>TRBJ2-1|TRBV10-3|-|-
TGTGCCATCAGAGATAGGACGGCAGGCCCCCCTCAGTTCTTC
CAIRDRTAGPPQFF
>TRBJ2-1|TRBV29-1|-|TRBD1
TGCAGCGTTGTACAGGGGAATGTTTACAATGAGCAGTTCTTC
CSVVQGNVYNEQFF
>TRBJ1-5|TRBV27|-|-
TGTGCCAGCAGTCAGACAGGATCCAATCAGCCCCAGCATTTT
CASSQTGSNQPQHF
>TRBJ1-5|TRBV5-6|-|-
TGTGCCAGCAGCTTGAATATGCAAGCTGGGCAGCCCCAGCATTTT
CASSLNMQAGQPQHF
>TRBJ2-7|TRBV18|-|-
TGTGCCAGCTCAAGAGCAGGGGACGAGCAGTACTTC
CASSRAGDEQYF
>TRBJ2-2|TRBV13|-|-
TGTGCCAGCAGCTTAGAAGGGGGGGCCGGGGAGCTGTTTTTT
CASSLEGGAGELFF
>TRBJ2-2|TRBV4-1|-|-
TGCGCCAGCAGCCAAAGGACTCGGGGCACCGGGGAGCTGTTTTTT
CASSQRTRGTGELFF
>TRBJ2-5|TRBV4-2|-|TRBD1
TGTGCCAGCAGCCAAGTTGGAGGACAGGCAGGGACCCAGTACTTC
CASSQVGGQAGTQYF
>TRBJ2-1|TRBV28|-|TRBD2
TGTGCCAGCAGTTTAGGAACTAGCGTTCGCAGTGAGCAGTTCTTC
CASSLGTSVRSEQFF
>TRBJ2-7|TRBV4-3|-|-
TGCGCCAGCAGCCAAGAAACAGGGCCCGGGGGGCAGTACTTC
CASSQETGPGGQYF
>TRBJ1-2|TRBV9|-|-
TGTGCCAGCAGCGGACTAGGACAGTGGCATGGCTACACCTTC
CASSGLGQWHGYTF
>TRBJ2-3|TRBV23-1|-|-
TGCGCCAGACCCCTCTTTGATACGCAGTATTTT
CARPLFDTQYF
>TRBJ2-7|TRBV19|-|TRBD2
TGTGCCAGTAGTAGGACTAGCGGGAGCTACATTAGCTCCTACGAGCAGTACTTC
CASSRTSGSYISSYEQYF
>TRBJ2-7|TRBV9|-|-
TGTGCCAGCAGCGTAGAGGCAGCCCTCGATTTGGGGGAGCAGTACTTC
CASSVEAALDLGEQYF
>TRBJ2-1|TRBV6-5|-|TRBD2
TGTGCCAGCAGTCACCCTAGCGGGGGTTACAATGAGCAGTTCTTC
CASSHPSGGYNEQFF
>TRBJ2-5|TRBV5-6|once|-
TGTGCCAGCAGCCCAAAACAGGGAGCGAGAGAGACCCAGTACTTC
CASSPKQGARETQYF
>TRBJ2-3|TRBV6-1|-|TRBD2
TGTGCCAGCAGTGAGCTAGCGGGAGCGACAGATACGCAGTATTTT
CASSELAGATDTQYF
>TRBJ2-2|TRBV6-1|-|-
TGTGCCAGCATGACTCGGAACACCGGGGAGCTGTTTTTT
CASMTRNTGELFF
>TRBJ2-5|TRBV7-3|-|-
TGTGCCAGCAGCAGGGGGGTAGAGACCCAGTACTTC
CASSRGVETQYF
>TRBJ2-1|TRBV30|-|-
TGTGCCTGGAGTGTCGGGACGGCTTACAATGAGCAGTTCTTC
CAWSVGTAYNEQFF
>TRBJ2-3|TRBV30|-|-
TGTGCCTGGAGTGTACAGAGGATCGCGCAGTATTTT
CAWSVQRIAQYF
>TRBJ2-2|TRBV10-3|-|TRBD2
TGTGCCATCACGAGGACTAGCAGCACCGGGGAGCTGTTTTTT
CAITRTSSTGELFF
>TRBJ2-3|TRBV5-4|-|-
TGTGCCAGCAGCTTAGCCGCCTCCTCTAGCACAGATACGCAGTATTTT
CASSLAASSSTDTQYF
>TRBJ2-1|TRBV27|once|TRBD2
TGTGCCAGCAGTTTCTGGGGACTAGGATCAGCTGAGCAGTTCTTC
CASSFWGLGSAEQFF
>TRBJ2-7|TRBV29-1|-|-
TGCAGCGTTGGAGGGCGGAGCTCCTACGAGCAGTACTTC
CSVGGRSSYEQYF
>TRBJ2-6|TRBV7-2|-|-
TGTGCCAGCAGCTTAGTCCTTGGGGCGTTGAGGGTTGGGGCCAACGTCCTGACTTTC
CASSLVLGALRVGANVLTF
>TRBJ2-7|TRBV7-9|-|-
TGTGCCAGCGAGGATAGGTACGAGCAGTACTTC
CASEDRYEQYF
>TRBJ2-3|TRBV30|-|-
TGTGCCTGGAGTGCCAAACAGGCATTCACAGATACGCAGTATTTT
CAWSAKQAFTDTQYF
>TRBJ2-1|TRBV2|-|TRBD2
TGTGCCAGCAGTGTGGGACTAGCGGGAGGGCGCGATGAGCAGTTCTTC
CASSVGLAGGRDEQFF
>TRBJ2-2|TRBV5-8|-|-
TGTGCCAGCAGCTTGGTGGGGGACGCCGCGAACACCGGGGAGCTGTTTTTT
CASSLVGDAANTGELFF
>TRBJ1-2|TRBV18|-|-
TGTGCCAGCTCCTTTCGCGGCGCCGAGAAAGATGGCTACACCTTC
CASSFRGAEKDGYTF
>TRBJ2-7|TRBV13|-|TRBD2
TGTGCCAGCAGCTTACGGGGCGGGAGGGGGTACGAGCAGTACTTC
CASSLRGGRGYEQYF
>TRBJ2-5|TRBV6-5|-|-
TGTGCCAGCAGTTACTCCCTTCACCAAGAGACCCAGTACTTC
CASSYSLHQETQYF
>TRBJ2-7|TRBV5-1|-|-
TGCGCCAGCAGCTTGGCGCTCAAATACTACGAGCAGTACTTC
CASSLALKYYEQYF
>TRBJ2-7|TRBV10-3|once|TRBD1
TGTGCCATCAGTGCGGACAGGGTGCAGTACGAGCAGTACTTC
CAISADRVQYEQYF
>TRBJ2-2|TRBV4-2|few|TRBD2
TGTGCCAGCAGCCAAGGGGGAGCGGGAGCCACCGGGGAGCTGTTTTTT
CASSQGGAGATGELFF
>TRBJ2-1|TRBV19|-|-
TGTGCCAGTAGTATGGACACCTCCTACAATGAGCAGTTCTTC
CASSMDTSYNEQFF
>TRBJ1-2|TRBV2|-|-
TGTGCCAGCAGTGATACAGGGATTTATGGCTACACCTTC
CASSDTGIYGYTF